These 17 T cell receptor beta chains share one sample of origin, sequenced in a study of neoadjuvant anti-PD-1 for oral cavity cancer. Here immunoSEQ multiplex PCR was the method, and the copy in TCRdb shows in-frame clones only, minus some. Of 65,000 to 95,000 clones listed, around 80% were seen once; the top ten hold about 3.1%. The sample here was PBMCs, taken before nivolumab (anti-PD-1) treatment. The receptors shown here come from a person aged 40 to 85 with oral cavity squamous cell carcinoma.

This clone came up a few times. V and J are TRBV5-8 and TRBJ1-4; TRBD1 agrees at 10 bases. V trimming: 4 bases; J trimming: 6 bases; junction bases outside the gene matches: 0. The CDR3 is made up of 13 amino acids. The germline V gene encodes CDR1 SGHTS and CDR2 YDEGEE. The CDR3 DNA follows: TGTGCCAGCAGCGGGACAGGGGATGAAAAACTGTTTTTT. Translation: CASSGTGDEKLFF.

CDR3 in amino acids: CASSFQSNQPQHF. CDR3 in DNA: TGTGCCAGCAGTTTTCAAAGCAATCAGCCCCAGCATTTT. The gene calls are TRBV28 and TRBJ1-5; no clear D. V shed 3 bases and J shed 1 base, with 4 bases lying between them. Germline V gives CDR1 MDHEN, CDR2 SYDVKM. The length of the CDR3 is 13 residues.

The chain uses TRBV5-4 and TRBJ2-1, with TRBD2 as a possible D gene (6 bases). Germline CDR1 SGHNT, CDR2 YYREEE (reference sequence). V dropped 3 bases and J dropped 2 bases, with 15 bases sitting between them. The CDR3 spans 16 residues. The CDR3 loop is CASSSGRQWTYNEQFF. The CDR3 bases are TGTGCCAGCAGCTCTGGGAGGCAATGGACCTACAATGAGCAGTTCTTC. The variable domain in full, with the rest retrieved from reference TRBV5-4 and TRBJ2-1, is ETGVTQSPTHLIKTRGQQVTLRCSSQSGHNTVSWYQQALGQGPQFIFQYYREEENGRGNFPPRFSGLQFPNYSSELNVNALELDDSALYLCASSSGRQWTYNEQFFGPGTRLTVL.

The chain uses TRBV14 and TRBJ2-7; TRBD2 is a possible D gene (5 bases). The germline gives CDR1 SGHDN, CDR2 FVKESK. Between the trimmed V and J ends, which lost 0 bases and 2 bases, there was a span of 14 bases. CDR3 size: 16 residues. The CDR3 bases are TGTGCCAGCAGCCAAGATCTCACGGGAAGGACCTACGAGCAGTACTTC. Translation gives CASSQDLTGRTYEQYF.

This chain uses TRBV30 with TRBJ1-1; D unresolved. Germline assignment: CDR1 GTSNPN and CDR2 SVGIG (reference sequence). The CDR3 is made up of 13 amino acids. Trimming left V 2 bases short and J 1 base short, with 8 bases between. Written as DNA, the CDR3 is TGTGCCTGGAGTCGCGGCGGGAACACTGAAGCTTTCTTT. It specifies CAWSRGGNTEAFF.

This clone came up a few times. This sequence joins TRBV29-1 and TRBJ2-7; D not certain. This CDR3 region has 14 residues. Germline CDR1 is SQVTM and CDR2 is ANQGSEA. V was clipped by 4 bases and J by 7 bases, with 20 bases between them. As DNA, the CDR3 is TGCAGCGTTGGAGGTGAAGGACCACTACGAGAGCAGTACTTC. It encodes CSVGGEGPLREQYF.

V usage is TRBV6-5 and J usage is TRBJ1-2; 9 bases agree with TRBD1. The germline gives CDR1 MNHEY, CDR2 SVGAGI. This CDR3 comprises 14 residues. Trimming at V came to 5 bases and at J to 7 bases, leaving 8 bases not matched to a gene. This CDR3 reads CASSRTGGAVGYTF. CDR3 DNA: TGTGCCAGCAGTCGCACAGGGGGCGCGGTTGGCTACACCTTC.

The chain couples TRBV19 to TRBJ2-2; a weak D match, TRBD2 (6 bases). The CDR3 length is 15 residues. The V end was cut by 8 bases, the J end by 6 bases, with 19 bases between. In germline, CDR1 is LNHDA, CDR2 SQIVND (reference sequence). The CDR3 spells CASRRGGAVAGELFF. Here the CDR3 DNA reads TGTGCCAGTCGGCGGGGCGGGGCCGTGGCCGGGGAGCTGTTTTTT. The whole variable domain, remainder taken from reference TRBV19 and TRBJ2-2, is DGGITQSPKYLFRKEGQNVTLSCEQNLNHDAMYWYRQDPGQGLRLIYYSQIVNDFQKGDIAEGYSVSREKKESFPLTVTSAQKNPTAFYLCASRRGGAVAGELFFGEGSRLTVL.

This clone occurred once. The rearrangement links TRBV6-5 to TRBJ2-7, with TRBD1 as a possible D gene (5 bases). Per the germline V gene, CDR1 is MNHEY and CDR2 is SVGAGI. The CDR3 length is 13 residues. Trimming removed 6 bases at V and 0 bases at J, with 9 bases between. The CDR3 bases are TGTGCCAGCAGCCCTGGACACTCCTACGAGCAGTACTTC. Its translation: CASSPGHSYEQYF.

V usage is TRBV5-1 and J usage is TRBJ1-2, with D uncertain. The CDR3 sequence is 12 residues long. The germline CDR1 and CDR2 sequences are SGHRS and YFSETQ. The ends were cut back, 5 bases at V and 3 bases at J, with 8 bases in the middle. The CDR3 DNA is TGCGCCAGCAGAGGTACGGACTATGGCTACACCTTC. Translation gives CASRGTDYGYTF.

The chain links TRBV4-1 to TRBJ1-5; D remains unclear. In germline, CDR1 is MGHRA, CDR2 YSYEKL. V was cut by 4 bases and J by 1 base, with 14 bases left in between. The CDR3 is 16 amino acids. The CDR3 region has the DNA TGCGCCAGCAGCCCTGGCAGAGAGTTGAGCAATCAGCCCCAGCATTTT. Its translation is CASSPGRELSNQPQHF.

In its sample, this clone was seen a few times. The V call is TRBV15, the J call TRBJ2-5; D unclear. The CDR3 runs 13 residues. V was pared by 4 bases and J by 5 bases, with 11 bases between. Per germline, CDR1 LNHNV and CDR2 YYDKDF (reference sequence). For the CDR3, the DNA is TGTGCCACCAGCATGCTCCTAGGGGAGACCCAGTACTTC. Translated: CATSMLLGETQYF.

V usage is TRBV6-6 and J usage is TRBJ1-1, with D perhaps matching TRBD1 (5 bases). The ends were cut back, 4 bases at V and 4 bases at J, with 19 bases in the middle. The length of the CDR3 is 16 residues. The germline V gene has CDR1 MNHNY and CDR2 SVGAGI (reference sequence). The CDR3 nucleotides read TGTGCCAGCAGTTCCCCCCGGGGGGAGAGAGGCACTGAAGCTTTCTTT. It specifies CASSSPRGERGTEAFF.

This rearrangement joins TRBV29-1 to TRBJ1-2; TRBD1 aligns across 10 bases. The V segment lost 6 bases and the J segment 8 bases; nucleotides outside the gene matches: 6. CDR3 size: 12 residues. CDR1 is SQVTM, CDR2 ANQGSEA, per germline. The CDR3 coding sequence is TGCAGCGTCGTAGGGACAGGGGAGGGCTACACCTTC. Amino acid sequence: CSVVGTGEGYTF.

The chain recombines TRBV19 with TRBJ2-7, with TRBD2 as a possible D gene (6 bases). The CDR3 extends over 13 amino acids. Germline lookup yields CDR1 LNHDA and CDR2 SQIVND (reference sequence). V lost 5 bases and J lost 3, with 11 bases in between. The CDR3: CASSDVGGYEQYF. In nucleotides, the CDR3 is TGTGCCAGTAGTGACGTGGGGGGCTACGAGCAGTACTTC.

This clone has just a few counts. The rearrangement links TRBV18 to TRBJ2-7; 11 bases map to TRBD1. Germline V gives CDR1 KGHSH, CDR2 LQKENI. V lost 3 bases to trimming and J lost 6 bases; unmatched junction nucleotides: 4. The CDR3 consists of 14 residues. The CDR3: CASSPGTGGLEQYF. Here the CDR3 DNA reads TGTGCCAGCTCACCCGGGACAGGGGGTCTCGAGCAGTACTTC. The full variable domain, completed using reference TRBV18 and TRBJ2-7, is NAGVMQNPRHLVRRRGQEARLRCSPMKGHSHVYWYRQLPEEGLKFMVYLQKENIIDESGMPKERFSAEFPKEGPSILRIQQVVRGDSAAYFCASSPGTGGLEQYFGPGTRLTVT.

The V and J genes are TRBV5-1 and TRBJ2-7; 8 bases are a match to TRBD2. From germline, CDR1 is SGHRS and CDR2 YFSETQ. This CDR3 is 16 amino acids long. V shed 2 bases, J shed 5 bases, and the junction held 12 bases outside the gene matches. CDR3 sequence reads: CASSLTGLVGSHEQYF. The CDR3 nucleotides read TGCGCCAGCAGCTTAACGGGACTAGTGGGGTCTCACGAGCAGTACTTC.